One and the same sample provided the 9 T cell receptor beta chains below, sequenced in a study of graft-versus-host responses after intestinal transplantation. Method: immunoSEQ multiplex PCR; TCRdb's copy keeps in-frame clones and lacks some. Here the sample spans some 140,000 clones, more than 80% being singletons. These receptors have no identified antigens. This material consisted of unstimulated CD4+ T cells sorted from spleen or lymph node cells, taken before intestinal transplant. The receptors come from a human donor who received an intestinal transplant.

The chain is built from TRBV2 and TRBJ1-1, with 7 positions matching TRBD1. V gave up 7 bases and J gave up 1 base; unmatched junction bases: 3. Germline V gene sequence: CDR1 SNHLY, CDR2 FYNNEI. The CDR3 has 13 residues. Written as DNA, the CDR3 is TGTGCCAGCATCGGGACAGAGAACACTGAAGCTTTCTTT. It is translated as CASIGTENTEAFF.

In its sample, this clone was seen a few times. The rearrangement uses TRBV19 and TRBJ2-7; 8 bases align to TRBD1. Germline trimming cut 4 bases from V and 3 bases from J; bases unmatched to any gene: 11. There are 16 residues in the CDR3. The V gene's germline CDR1 is LNHDA and CDR2 SQIVND (reference sequence). DNA for the CDR3: TGTGCCAGTAGTACCCGTCGGACAGGGTCTTACTACGAGCAGTACTTC. Its protein is CASSTRRTGSYYEQYF.

The chain couples TRBV5-4 to TRBJ1-2; 8 nucleotides agree with TRBD1. CDR3 length: 15 amino acids. Trimming removed 0 bases from V and 2 bases from J; junction bases left unmatched: 3. Germline-derived CDR1 and CDR2 are SGHNT and YYREEE (reference sequence). This chain's CDR3 is CASSLAGGRNYGYTF. CDR3 in DNA: TGTGCCAGCAGCTTGGCAGGGGGCAGGAACTATGGCTACACCTTC. The entire variable domain, with the rest obtained from reference TRBV5-4 and TRBJ1-2, is as follows: ETGVTQSPTHLIKTRGQQVTLRCSSQSGHNTVSWYQQALGQGPQFIFQYYREEENGRGNFPPRFSGLQFPNYSSELNVNALELDDSALYLCASSLAGGRNYGYTFGSGTRLTVV.

V is TRBV5-5 and J is TRBJ1-5, with unresolved D. Germline loops: CDR1 SGHKS, CDR2 YYEKEE (reference sequence). The V and J ends lost 4 bases and 1 base respectively, with 6 bases between them. The CDR3 is made up of 13 amino acids. CDR3 sequence: CASSLTSNQPQHF. CDR3 in DNA: TGTGCCAGCAGCCTCACCAGCAATCAGCCCCAGCATTTT. Filled out from reference TRBV5-5 and TRBJ1-5, the complete variable domain reads DAGVTQSPTHLIKTRGQQVTLRCSPISGHKSVSWYQQVLGQGPQFIFQYYEKEERGRGNFPDRFSARQFPNYSSELNVNALLLGDSALYLCASSLTSNQPQHFGDGTRLSIL.

The gene calls are TRBV19 and TRBJ1-1; perhaps TRBD1 as D (6 bases). CDR3 length: 19 residues. Germline-derived CDR1 and CDR2 are LNHDA and SQIVND (reference sequence). The V gene lost 4 bases and the J gene lost 1 base, with 25 bases spanning the gap. CDR3 in amino acids: CASSKRGGTPSVSNTEAFF. DNA for the CDR3: TGTGCCAGTAGTAAGAGAGGGGGGACCCCTTCCGTTTCGAACACTGAAGCTTTCTTT.

This clone has just one count. The V gene is TRBV6-5, the J gene TRBJ1-6; 7 bases line up with TRBD1. CDR3 length: 15 residues. Per the germline V gene, CDR1 is MNHEY and CDR2 is SVGAGI. V trimming: 0 bases; J trimming: 8 bases; junction bases outside the gene matches: 4. The CDR3 DNA reads TGTGCCAGCAGTTACTCTGACAGGGTCGATTCACCCCTCCACTTT. Residues: CASSYSDRVDSPLHF.

J is TRBJ2-1 and V is TRBV6-1, with 8 bases aligning to TRBD2. The germline CDR1 and CDR2 sequences are MNHNS and SASEGT. There are 13 residues in the CDR3. The DNA of the CDR3 is TGTGCTTCGGGGGGGAGGTCCTACAATGAGCAGTTCTTC. Residues: CASGGRSYNEQFF.

The CDR3 sequence is CASSLLGTDNEKLFF. CDR3 DNA: TGTGCCAGCAGCTTACTCGGGACGGATAATGAAAAACTGTTTTTT. The V gene is TRBV5-6, the J gene TRBJ1-4; D is possibly TRBD1 (5 bases). The CDR3 loop spans 15 amino acids. Germline V gene data show CDR1 as SGHDT and CDR2 as YYEEEE. Trimming shortened V by 2 bases and J by 4 bases, and 12 bases separated the two germline ends.

This sequence joins TRBV19 and TRBJ2-7, with TRBD1 matching over 7 bases. V dropped 2 bases and J dropped 4; count of bases not matched to a gene: 5. The CDR3 is 14 amino acids. The germline V gene encodes CDR1 LNHDA and CDR2 SQIVND (reference sequence). The CDR3 protein is CASSITGTAYEQYF. The CDR3 bases are TGTGCCAGTAGTATAACCGGGACAGCGTACGAGCAGTACTTC.